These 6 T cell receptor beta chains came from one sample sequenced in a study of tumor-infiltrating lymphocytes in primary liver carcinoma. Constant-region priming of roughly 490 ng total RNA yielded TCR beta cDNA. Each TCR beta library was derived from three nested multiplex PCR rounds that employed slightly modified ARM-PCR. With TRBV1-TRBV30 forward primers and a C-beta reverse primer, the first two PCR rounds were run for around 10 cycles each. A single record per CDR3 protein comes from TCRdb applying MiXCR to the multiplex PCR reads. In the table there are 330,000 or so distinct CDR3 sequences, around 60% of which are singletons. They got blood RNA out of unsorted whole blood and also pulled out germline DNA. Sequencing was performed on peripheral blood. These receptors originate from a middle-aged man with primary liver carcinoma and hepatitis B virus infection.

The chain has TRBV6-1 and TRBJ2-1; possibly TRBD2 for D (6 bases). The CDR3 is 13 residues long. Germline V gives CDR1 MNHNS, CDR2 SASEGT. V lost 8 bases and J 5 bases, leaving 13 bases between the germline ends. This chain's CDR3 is CASGFGGHNEQFF. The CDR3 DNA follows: TGTGCCAGCGGATTTGGAGGGCACAATGAGCAGTTCTTC.

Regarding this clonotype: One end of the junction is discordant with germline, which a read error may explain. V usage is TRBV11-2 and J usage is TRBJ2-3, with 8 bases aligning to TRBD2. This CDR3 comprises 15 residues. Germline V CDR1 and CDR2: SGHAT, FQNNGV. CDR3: CASTPREGSTDMQYF. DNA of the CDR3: TGTGCCAGCACCCCCCGGGAGGGGAGCACAGATATGCAGTATTTT. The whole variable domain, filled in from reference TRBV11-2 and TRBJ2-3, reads EAGVAQSPRYKIIEKRQSVAFWCNPISGHATLYWYQQILGQGPKLLIQFQNNGVVDDSQLPKDRFSAERLKGVDSTLKIQPAKLEDSAVYLCASTPREGSTDMQYFGPGTRLTVL.

CDR3: CASSLARQLLGTDTQYF. DNA of the CDR3: TGTGCCAGCAGCTTGGCCCGGCAACTCCTAGGTACAGATACGCAGTATTTT. The gene calls are TRBV5-5 and TRBJ2-3; no firm D call. From germline, CDR1 is SGHKS and CDR2 YYEKEE (reference sequence). CDR3 length: 17 residues. The V and J ends lost 0 bases and 3 bases respectively, with 17 bases between them.

The CDR3 reads CASRGQENTEAFF. In DNA, the CDR3 is TGTGCCAGCAGGGGACAGGAGAACACTGAAGCTTTCTTT. The chain employs TRBV25-1 and TRBJ1-1, with 8 bases aligning to TRBD1. J was trimmed by 1 base and V by 6 bases; bases with no gene match: 1. Germline assignment: CDR1 MGHDK and CDR2 SYGVNS. The CDR3 consists of 13 residues.

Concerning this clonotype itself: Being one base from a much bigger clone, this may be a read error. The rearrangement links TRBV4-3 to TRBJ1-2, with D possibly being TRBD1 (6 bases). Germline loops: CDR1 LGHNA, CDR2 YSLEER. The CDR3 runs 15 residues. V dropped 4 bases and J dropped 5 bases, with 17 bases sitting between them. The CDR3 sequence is CASSPVTGAPYGYTF. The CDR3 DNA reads TGCGCCAGCAGCCCGGTGACAGGCGCGCCTTATGGCTACACCTTC.

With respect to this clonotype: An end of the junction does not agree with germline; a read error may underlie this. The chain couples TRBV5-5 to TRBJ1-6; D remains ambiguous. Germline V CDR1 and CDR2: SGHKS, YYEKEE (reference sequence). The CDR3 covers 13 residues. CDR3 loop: CGSSLEVNSPLHF. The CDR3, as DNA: TGTGGCAGCAGCTTGGAGGTCAATTCACCCCTCCACTTT. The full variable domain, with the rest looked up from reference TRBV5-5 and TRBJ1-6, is DAGVTQSPTHLIKTRGQQVTLRCSPISGHKSVSWYQQVLGQGPQFIFQYYEKEERGRGNFPDRFSARQFPNYSSELNVNALLLGDSALYLCGSSLEVNSPLHFGNGTRLTVT.